Given below is one T cell receptor (beta chain) in context. This specimen comes from a study of naive and memory T cell subsets. Germline lookup yields CDR1 DFQATT and CDR2 SNEGSKA (reference sequence). CDR3 length: 14 residues. Between the trimmed V and J ends, which lost 3 bases and 6 bases, there was a span of 12 bases. Both TRBC1 and TRBC2 were covered by a beta constant-region primer of two equimolar oligonucleotides. Four rounds of PCR amplified the ligated cDNA using nested alpha and beta constant-region primers plus SP2. MiXCR, run by TCRdb on the UMI-ligation and nested PCR reads, gives a single entry per CDR3 protein. This table has around 110,000 distinct CDR3 sequences, 35% to 45% appearing once.

The clonotype originates from a human donor in good health. The sample was central memory CD4+ T cells from blood. The gene calls are TRBV20-1 and TRBJ1-6, with D possibly TRBD1 on 5 matching bases. For the CDR3, the DNA is TGCAGTGCTAGGGGGGAGGGAGGTAATTCACCCCTCCACTTT. It specifies CSARGEGGNSPLHF.